Listed below are T cell receptor beta chains from one sample, sequenced in a study of CD8+CD57+ T cells in acquired aplastic anemia. TCRdb re-called the reads with MiXCR, one entry per CDR3 protein. The profile shows under 250,000 distinct CDR3 sequences, 40% to 50% of them singletons. Sequencing was done on a sample of sorted CD4+, CD8+, or CD8+CD57+ T cells (not recorded which) from PBMCs. These receptor sequences come from a human donor with aplastic anemia. Each CDR3 is given with its conserved first and last residue. Each record gives: clone size, D gene, V gene, J gene, CDR3 protein, CDR3 DNA. D genes are given only for firm matches. Clone size is shown for a subset of rows, as once, few, many or a class of expanded clone.

abundance: many
d_gene: TRBD1
v_gene: TRBV4-2
j_gene: TRBJ2-7
CDR3aa: CASSQEDGTGGNEQYF
CDR3nt: TGTGCCAGCAGCCAGGAAGACGGGACAGGGGGCAACGAGCAGTACTTC

abundance: NA
d_gene: NA
v_gene: TRBV11-2
j_gene: TRBJ2-7
CDR3aa: CASSVGPDRYYEQYF
CDR3nt: TGTGCCAGCAGCGTTGGTCCGGACAGATACTACGAGCAGTACTTC

abundance: many
d_gene: TRBD2
v_gene: TRBV5-1
j_gene: TRBJ2-7
CDR3aa: CASSGYGLAETPYEQYF
CDR3nt: TGCGCCAGCAGCGGCTACGGACTAGCGGAGACCCCCTACGAGCAGTACTTC

abundance: NA
d_gene: NA
v_gene: TRBV24-1
j_gene: TRBJ2-7
CDR3aa: CATSDIQGEQYF
CDR3nt: TGTGCCACCAGTGATATCCAGGGCGAGCAGTACTTC

abundance: many
d_gene: NA
v_gene: TRBV4-1
j_gene: TRBJ1-6
CDR3aa: CASSQEGGHNSPLHF
CDR3nt: TGCGCCAGCAGCCAAGAGGGCGGACATAATTCACCCCTCCACTTT

abundance: NA
d_gene: NA
v_gene: TRBV28
j_gene: TRBJ2-1
CDR3aa: CASSLWAGRNEQFF
CDR3nt: TGTGCCAGCAGTCTGTGGGCAGGGCGCAATGAGCAGTTCTTC

abundance: NA
d_gene: NA
v_gene: TRBV19
j_gene: TRBJ2-2
CDR3aa: CASSKVKAGNTGELFF
CDR3nt: TGTGCCAGTAGTAAGGTTAAGGCAGGCAACACCGGGGAGCTGTTTTTT

abundance: many
d_gene: TRBD1
v_gene: TRBV19
j_gene: TRBJ1-5
CDR3aa: CASSPSGQGKGQPQHF
CDR3nt: TGTGCCAGTAGTCCCTCTGGACAGGGGAAGGGTCAGCCCCAGCATTTT

abundance: NA
d_gene: TRBD1
v_gene: TRBV7-9
j_gene: TRBJ2-5
CDR3aa: CASSQVAGGHNQPQYF
CDR3nt: TGTGCCAGCAGCCAAGTTGCAGGGGGCCATAATCAGCCCCAGTACTTC

abundance: NA
d_gene: NA
v_gene: TRBV29-1
j_gene: TRBJ1-1
CDR3aa: CSANQAQNTEAFF
CDR3nt: TGCAGCGCTAATCAGGCCCAAAACACTGAAGCTTTCTTT

abundance: many
d_gene: NA
v_gene: TRBV6-5
j_gene: TRBJ2-7
CDR3aa: CASTLTPGSIGEQYF
CDR3nt: TGTGCCAGCACCCTCACCCCGGGCTCGATTGGCGAGCAGTACTTC

abundance: NA
d_gene: TRBD2
v_gene: TRBV12-5
j_gene: TRBJ2-1
CDR3aa: CASSEAGGGYNEQFF
CDR3nt: TGTGCCAGCAGTGAGGCGGGGGGCGGTTACAATGAGCAGTTCTTC

abundance: few
d_gene: TRBD2
v_gene: TRBV28
j_gene: TRBJ2-7
CDR3aa: CASSSRRLAGGPYEQYF
CDR3nt: TGTGCCAGCAGTTCTCGCCGACTAGCGGGAGGTCCCTACGAGCAGTACTTC

abundance: NA
d_gene: TRBD2
v_gene: TRBV10-3
j_gene: TRBJ2-1
CDR3aa: CAISENALAGPNEQFF
CDR3nt: TGTGCCATCAGTGAGAATGCCTTAGCGGGACCCAATGAGCAGTTCTTC

abundance: NA
d_gene: NA
v_gene: TRBV7-2
j_gene: TRBJ1-6
CDR3aa: CASSLREGGSPLHF
CDR3nt: TGTGCCAGCAGCTTAAGGGAGGGCGGATCACCCCTCCACTTT

abundance: NA
d_gene: NA
v_gene: TRBV5-1
j_gene: TRBJ1-2
CDR3aa: CASSLGTDSIYGYTF
CDR3nt: TGCGCCAGCAGCTTGGGCACGGACAGCATCTATGGTTACACCTTC

abundance: NA
d_gene: NA
v_gene: TRBV2
j_gene: TRBJ2-1
CDR3aa: CASCRQAGYNEQFF
CDR3nt: TGTGCCAGCTGCAGACAGGCGGGGTACAATGAGCAGTTCTTC

abundance: few
d_gene: TRBD2
v_gene: TRBV7-8
j_gene: TRBJ2-7
CDR3aa: CASSLAGGSSYEQYF
CDR3nt: TGTGCCAGCAGCTTAGCGGGGGGGAGCTCCTACGAGCAGTACTTC

abundance: NA
d_gene: NA
v_gene: TRBV19
j_gene: TRBJ2-7
CDR3aa: CASSIGGTEQYF
CDR3nt: TGTGCCAGTAGTATAGGCGGGACCGAGCAGTACTTC

abundance: NA
d_gene: TRBD1
v_gene: TRBV20-1
j_gene: TRBJ2-7
CDR3aa: CSAHGQGVDEQYF
CDR3nt: TGCAGTGCACATGGACAGGGGGTCGACGAGCAGTACTTC

abundance: NA
d_gene: TRBD1
v_gene: TRBV24-1
j_gene: TRBJ2-5
CDR3aa: CATSDWTGAQETQYF
CDR3nt: TGTGCCACCAGTGATTGGACAGGGGCTCAAGAGACCCAGTACTTC

abundance: NA
d_gene: NA
v_gene: TRBV2
j_gene: TRBJ1-5
CDR3aa: CASSASSAGDQPQHF
CDR3nt: TGTGCCAGCAGTGCGAGTTCGGCCGGGGATCAGCCCCAGCATTTT

abundance: many
d_gene: NA
v_gene: TRBV29-1
j_gene: TRBJ2-7
CDR3aa: CSVVENYEQYF
CDR3nt: TGCAGCGTTGTGGAAAACTACGAGCAGTACTTC

abundance: many
d_gene: TRBD2
v_gene: TRBV6-4
j_gene: TRBJ2-1
CDR3aa: CASSGTSGLGYNEQFF
CDR3nt: TGTGCCAGCAGCGGGACTAGCGGGCTCGGCTACAATGAGCAGTTCTTC

abundance: many
d_gene: TRBD1
v_gene: TRBV7-2
j_gene: TRBJ2-7
CDR3aa: CASSFGQGIRRAYEQYF
CDR3nt: TGTGCCAGCAGCTTCGGACAGGGGATTCGGCGGGCCTACGAGCAGTACTTC

abundance: many
d_gene: NA
v_gene: TRBV2
j_gene: TRBJ1-3
CDR3aa: CASSEDGSGNTIYF
CDR3nt: TGTGCCAGCAGTGAAGACGGCTCTGGAAACACCATATATTTT

abundance: NA
d_gene: NA
v_gene: TRBV29-1
j_gene: TRBJ1-1
CDR3aa: CSVGRDRNTEAFF
CDR3nt: TGCAGCGTTGGGAGGGATCGGAACACTGAAGCTTTCTTT

abundance: NA
d_gene: NA
v_gene: TRBV29-1
j_gene: TRBJ2-3
CDR3aa: CSVRGAGTDTQYF
CDR3nt: TGCAGCGTTCGGGGGGCCGGCACAGATACGCAGTATTTT

abundance: NA
d_gene: TRBD2
v_gene: TRBV5-1
j_gene: TRBJ2-4
CDR3aa: CASAYGGETDIQYF
CDR3nt: TGCGCCAGCGCTTACGGGGGGGAAACTGACATTCAGTACTTC

abundance: NA
d_gene: TRBD1
v_gene: TRBV4-1
j_gene: TRBJ2-7
CDR3aa: CASSPEPGTGGYEQYF
CDR3nt: TGCGCCAGCAGTCCGGAACCGGGGACAGGGGGCTACGAGCAGTACTTC

abundance: many
d_gene: TRBD2
v_gene: TRBV7-8
j_gene: TRBJ2-1
CDR3aa: CASSPTSGRTHEQFF
CDR3nt: TGTGCCAGCAGCCCAACTAGCGGGAGAACGCATGAGCAGTTCTTC

abundance: NA
d_gene: NA
v_gene: TRBV29-1
j_gene: TRBJ2-1
CDR3aa: CSLEGQGGNEQFF
CDR3nt: TGCAGCTTAGAGGGCCAGGGGGGCAATGAGCAGTTCTTC

abundance: NA
d_gene: TRBD1
v_gene: TRBV28
j_gene: TRBJ2-3
CDR3aa: CASSSTPGQGFFTDTQYF
CDR3nt: TGTGCCAGCAGTTCAACCCCGGGACAGGGGTTTTTCACGGATACGCAGTATTTT

abundance: once
d_gene: TRBD1
v_gene: TRBV10-3
j_gene: TRBJ2-1
CDR3aa: CAISRTGGRNEQFF
CDR3nt: TGTGCCATCAGCCGGACAGGGGGTCGGAATGAGCAGTTCTTC

abundance: NA
d_gene: NA
v_gene: TRBV7-3
j_gene: TRBJ2-7
CDR3aa: CASSQDAGQQPYEQYF
CDR3nt: TGCGCCAGCAGCCAAGATGCCGGACAGCAACCCTACGAGCAGTACTTC

abundance: many
d_gene: NA
v_gene: TRBV7-8
j_gene: TRBJ1-5
CDR3aa: CASTLDRRNQPQHF
CDR3nt: TGTGCCAGCACCCTAGACAGGCGCAATCAGCCCCAGCATTTT

abundance: once
d_gene: NA
v_gene: TRBV11-3
j_gene: TRBJ2-5
CDR3aa: CASSYDAPPPGETQYF
CDR3nt: TGTGCCAGCAGCTACGATGCCCCACCTCCGGGAGAGACCCAGTACTTC

abundance: NA
d_gene: NA
v_gene: TRBV7-9
j_gene: TRBJ1-1
CDR3aa: CASSYSRGGIMNTEAFF
CDR3nt: TGTGCCAGCAGTTACTCGCGGGGCGGAATCATGAACACTGAAGCTTTCTTT

abundance: few
d_gene: TRBD1
v_gene: TRBV7-9
j_gene: TRBJ2-5
CDR3aa: CASSRTGTETQYF
CDR3nt: TGTGCCAGCAGCCGGACAGGGACAGAGACCCAGTACTTC

abundance: many
d_gene: NA
v_gene: TRBV5-6
j_gene: TRBJ2-7
CDR3aa: CASSVQLGAEEDF
CDR3nt: TGTGCCAGCAGCGTACAGCTTGGGGCTGAAGAGGACTTC

abundance: many
d_gene: TRBD1
v_gene: TRBV29-1
j_gene: TRBJ1-1
CDR3aa: CSVEGTGGRERSTEAFF
CDR3nt: TGCAGCGTTGAAGGGACAGGGGGCCGGGAGCGGAGCACTGAAGCTTTCTTT

abundance: few
d_gene: NA
v_gene: TRBV28
j_gene: TRBJ2-1
CDR3aa: CASTLAGGYNEQFF
CDR3nt: TGTGCCAGCACCCTCGCTGGAGGGTACAATGAGCAGTTCTTC

abundance: many
d_gene: TRBD1
v_gene: TRBV7-9
j_gene: TRBJ1-1
CDR3aa: CASSPGDRGFMNTEAFF
CDR3nt: TGTGCCAGCAGCCCCGGGGACAGGGGTTTTATGAACACTGAAGCTTTCTTT

abundance: NA
d_gene: TRBD2
v_gene: TRBV25-1
j_gene: TRBJ2-3
CDR3aa: CASIAGGTDTQYF
CDR3nt: TGTGCCAGCATAGCGGGGGGTACAGATACGCAATATTTT

abundance: NA
d_gene: NA
v_gene: TRBV7-9
j_gene: TRBJ2-7
CDR3aa: CASSLRITGLHEQYF
CDR3nt: TGTGCCAGCAGCTTAAGGATTACAGGGCTCCACGAGCAGTACTTC

abundance: many
d_gene: NA
v_gene: TRBV20-1
j_gene: TRBJ2-2
CDR3aa: CSARDPGLPNTGELFF
CDR3nt: TGCAGTGCTAGAGACCCGGGACTTCCAAACACCGGGGAGCTGTTTTTT

abundance: NA
d_gene: TRBD1
v_gene: TRBV2
j_gene: TRBJ2-6
CDR3aa: CASSETGGATEAF
CDR3nt: TGTGCCAGCAGTGAAACAGGGGGCGCGACTGAAGCTTTC

abundance: NA
d_gene: NA
v_gene: TRBV19
j_gene: TRBJ2-3
CDR3aa: CASSSETDTQYF
CDR3nt: TGTGCCAGTAGCTCGGAGACAGATACGCAGTATTTT

abundance: many
d_gene: TRBD1
v_gene: TRBV5-6
j_gene: TRBJ1-2
CDR3aa: CASSGGQGGTNYGYTF
CDR3nt: TGTGCCAGCAGTGGGGGACAGGGAGGGACTAACTATGGCTACACCTTC

abundance: once
d_gene: TRBD2
v_gene: TRBV7-9
j_gene: TRBJ2-5
CDR3aa: CASSTHDRGVTQYF
CDR3nt: TGTGCCAGCAGCACGCATGATCGGGGGGTGACCCAGTACTTC

abundance: NA
d_gene: NA
v_gene: TRBV7-6
j_gene: TRBJ1-5
CDR3aa: CASSLEGSYQPQHF
CDR3nt: TGTGCCAGCAGCTTAGAAGGGAGCTATCAGCCCCAGCATTTT

abundance: few
d_gene: TRBD1
v_gene: TRBV7-9
j_gene: TRBJ2-5
CDR3aa: CASSPTGGGETQYF
CDR3nt: TGTGCCAGCAGCCCGACAGGGGGCGGAGAGACCCAGTACTTC

abundance: many
d_gene: TRBD2
v_gene: TRBV5-6
j_gene: TRBJ2-1
CDR3aa: CASMGIAGGHYEQFF
CDR3nt: TGTGCCAGCATGGGAATAGCGGGAGGGCATTATGAGCAGTTCTTC

abundance: NA
d_gene: TRBD1
v_gene: TRBV10-3
j_gene: TRBJ1-5
CDR3aa: CAISSPGTGRGQPQHF
CDR3nt: TGCGCCATCAGTTCCCCCGGGACAGGGAGGGGTCAGCCCCAGCATTTT

abundance: NA
d_gene: NA
v_gene: TRBV7-9
j_gene: TRBJ1-5
CDR3aa: CASSDPRQGNQPQHF
CDR3nt: TGTGCCAGCAGTGACCCAAGACAGGGCAATCAGCCCCAGCATTTT